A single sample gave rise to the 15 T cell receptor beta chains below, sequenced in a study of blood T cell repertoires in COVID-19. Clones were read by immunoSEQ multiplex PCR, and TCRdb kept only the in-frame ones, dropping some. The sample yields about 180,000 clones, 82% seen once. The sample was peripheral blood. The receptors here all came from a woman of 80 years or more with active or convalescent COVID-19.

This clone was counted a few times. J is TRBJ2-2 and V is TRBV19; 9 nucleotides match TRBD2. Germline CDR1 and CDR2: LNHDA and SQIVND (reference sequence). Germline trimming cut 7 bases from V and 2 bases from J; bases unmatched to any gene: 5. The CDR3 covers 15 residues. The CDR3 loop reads CASTSSGINTGELFF. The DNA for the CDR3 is TGTGCCAGTACCTCTAGCGGGATTAACACCGGGGAGCTGTTTTTT.

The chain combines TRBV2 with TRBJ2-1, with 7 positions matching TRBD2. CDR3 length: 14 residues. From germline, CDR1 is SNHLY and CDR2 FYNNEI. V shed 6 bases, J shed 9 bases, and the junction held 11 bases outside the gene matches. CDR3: CASSGTSVFSEQFF. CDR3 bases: TGTGCCAGCAGCGGCACTAGCGTGTTTAGTGAGCAGTTCTTC.

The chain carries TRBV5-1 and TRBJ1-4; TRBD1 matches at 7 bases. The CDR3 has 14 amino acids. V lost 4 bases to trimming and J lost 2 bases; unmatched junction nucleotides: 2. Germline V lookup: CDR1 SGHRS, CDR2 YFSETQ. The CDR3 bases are TGCGCCAGCAGCCCGACAGGGACTAATGAAAAACTGTTTTTT. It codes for CASSPTGTNEKLFF.

The CDR3 reads CASSDWLRAGGGEQYF. As DNA, the CDR3 is TGTGCCAGCAGTGATTGGCTGAGGGCCGGAGGAGGGGAGCAGTACTTC. This sequence joins TRBV2 and TRBJ2-7; possible D gene TRBD2, 6 bases. Germline loops: CDR1 SNHLY, CDR2 FYNNEI. V was shortened by 3 bases and J by 7 bases, with 22 bases between the two germline ends. CDR3 length: 16 amino acids.

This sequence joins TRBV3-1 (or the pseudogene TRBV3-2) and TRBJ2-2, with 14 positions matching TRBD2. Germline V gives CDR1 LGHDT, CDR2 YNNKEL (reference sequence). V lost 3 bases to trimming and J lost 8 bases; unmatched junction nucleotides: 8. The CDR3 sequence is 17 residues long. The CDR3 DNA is TGTGCCAGCAGCCACGGTGGGACTAGCGGGGGCGTGGGGGAGCTGTTTTTT. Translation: CASSHGGTSGGVGELFF.

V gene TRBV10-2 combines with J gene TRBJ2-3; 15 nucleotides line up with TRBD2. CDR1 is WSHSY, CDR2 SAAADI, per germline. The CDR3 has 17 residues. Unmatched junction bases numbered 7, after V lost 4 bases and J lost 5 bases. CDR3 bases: TGCGCCAGCAGTGTGCTGGGACTAGCGGGAGGAGGAGATACGCAGTATTTT. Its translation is CASSVLGLAGGGDTQYF.

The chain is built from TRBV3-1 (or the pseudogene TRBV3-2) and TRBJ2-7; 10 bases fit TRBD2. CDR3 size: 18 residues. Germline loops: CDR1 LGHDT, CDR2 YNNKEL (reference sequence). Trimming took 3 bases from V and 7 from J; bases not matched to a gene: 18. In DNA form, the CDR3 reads TGTGCCAGCAGCCATCGAAAGGGGCCTAGCGGGAGACTATGGGAGCAGTACTTC. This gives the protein CASSHRKGPSGRLWEQYF.

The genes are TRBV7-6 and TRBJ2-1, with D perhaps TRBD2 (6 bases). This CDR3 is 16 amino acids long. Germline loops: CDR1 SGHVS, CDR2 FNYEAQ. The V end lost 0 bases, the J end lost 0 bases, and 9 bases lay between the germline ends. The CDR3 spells CASSLADGSSYNEQFF. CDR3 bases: TGTGCCAGCAGCTTAGCGGACGGGAGCTCCTACAATGAGCAGTTCTTC.

The CDR3 region is CASSPSRRLKTQYF. Here the CDR3 DNA reads TGTGCCAGCTCACCGTCAAGGAGACTCAAGACCCAGTACTTC. This rearrangement joins TRBV18 to TRBJ2-5; D gene uncertain. The CDR3 is 14 residues long. Per the germline V gene, CDR1 is KGHSH and CDR2 is LQKENI. The V end was cut by 3 bases, the J end by 6 bases, with 14 bases between.

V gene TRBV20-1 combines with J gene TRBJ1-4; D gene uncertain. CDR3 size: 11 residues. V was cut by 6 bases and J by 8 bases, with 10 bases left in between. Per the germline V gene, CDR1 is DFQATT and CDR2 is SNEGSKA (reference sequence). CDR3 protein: CSARSGEKLFF. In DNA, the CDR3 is TGCAGTGCCCGCAGCGGGGAAAAACTGTTTTTT.

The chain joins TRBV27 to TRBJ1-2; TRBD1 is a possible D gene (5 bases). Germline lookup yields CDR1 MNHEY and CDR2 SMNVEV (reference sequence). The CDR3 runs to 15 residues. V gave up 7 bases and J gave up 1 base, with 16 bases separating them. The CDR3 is CASMGGTGFNYGYTF. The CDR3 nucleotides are TGTGCCAGCATGGGGGGGACGGGCTTTAACTATGGCTACACCTTC.

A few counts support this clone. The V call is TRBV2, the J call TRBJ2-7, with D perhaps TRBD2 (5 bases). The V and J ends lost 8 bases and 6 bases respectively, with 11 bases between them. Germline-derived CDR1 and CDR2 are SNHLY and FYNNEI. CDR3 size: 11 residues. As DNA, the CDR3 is TGTGCCAGCCGCCGAGGGAGCGAGCAGTACTTC. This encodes CASRRGSEQYF.

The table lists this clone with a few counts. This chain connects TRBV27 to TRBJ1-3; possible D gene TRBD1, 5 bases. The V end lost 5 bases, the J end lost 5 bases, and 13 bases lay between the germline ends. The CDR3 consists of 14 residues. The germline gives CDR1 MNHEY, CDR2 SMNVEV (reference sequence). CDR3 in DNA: TGTGCCAGCAGTCAGCAGGGTAGAAGAAACACCATATATTTT. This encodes CASSQQGRRNTIYF.

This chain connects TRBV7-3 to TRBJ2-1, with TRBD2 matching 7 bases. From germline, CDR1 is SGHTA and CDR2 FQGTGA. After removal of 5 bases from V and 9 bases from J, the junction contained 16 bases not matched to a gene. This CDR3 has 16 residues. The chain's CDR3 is CASSTGLVYNTGEQFF. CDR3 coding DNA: TGTGCCAGCAGCACCGGACTAGTTTATAATACGGGTGAGCAGTTCTTC.

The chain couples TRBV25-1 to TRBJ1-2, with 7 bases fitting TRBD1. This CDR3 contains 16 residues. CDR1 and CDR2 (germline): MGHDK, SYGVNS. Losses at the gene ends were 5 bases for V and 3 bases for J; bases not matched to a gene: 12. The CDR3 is CASSRPGQRTHYGYTF. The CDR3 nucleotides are TGTGCCAGCAGTCGGCCGGGACAGAGAACTCACTATGGCTACACCTTC.